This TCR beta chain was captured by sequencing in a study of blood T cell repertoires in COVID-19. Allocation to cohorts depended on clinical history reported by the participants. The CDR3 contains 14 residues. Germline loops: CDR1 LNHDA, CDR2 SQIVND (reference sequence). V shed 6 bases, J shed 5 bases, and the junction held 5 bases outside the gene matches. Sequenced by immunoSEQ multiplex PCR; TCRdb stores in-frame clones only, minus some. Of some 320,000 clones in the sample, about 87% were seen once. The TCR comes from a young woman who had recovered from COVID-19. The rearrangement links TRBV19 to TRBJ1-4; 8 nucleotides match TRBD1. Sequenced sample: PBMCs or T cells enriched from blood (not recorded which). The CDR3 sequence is CASRPYRGNEKLFF. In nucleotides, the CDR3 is TGTGCCAGTAGACCCTACAGGGGGAATGAAAAACTGTTTTTT.